These 21 T cell receptor beta chains were sequenced from one sample in a study of blood T cells in healthy people across ages. A sample-barcoded 5' primer and a J-beta primer mix were used in a second PCR of roughly 6 to 11 cycles. TCRdb ran MiXCR on the 5' RACE reads and lists one entry per CDR3 protein. This table has 950,000 to 1,200,000 distinct CDR3 sequences, around two fifths appearing once. The material sequenced was blood. All receptors derive from a man between 18 and 29 years old in good health.

About this clonotype itself: The junction differs from germline at one of its ends, possibly a read error. The chain has TRBV6-5 and TRBJ2-1, with 8 bases identical to TRBD1. The CDR3 is 15 amino acids. Germline lookup yields CDR1 MNHEY and CDR2 SVGAGI. CDR3 sequence (DNA): TGTGCCAGCAGCCTCACAGGGGGGACCTACAATGGGCAGTTCTTC. Translation gives CASSLTGGTYNGQFF.

This clonotype showed up just a few times. This chain joins TRBV2 and TRBJ1-6; D remains ambiguous. The CDR3 is made up of 14 amino acids. Germline CDR1 and CDR2: SNHLY and FYNNEI. V was pared by 4 bases and J by 7 bases, with 11 bases between. The CDR3 region has the DNA TGTGCCAGCAGTGTGCGGCAGGAGAATTCACCCCTCCACTTT. Its translation is CASSVRQENSPLHF.

The V gene is TRBV9, the J gene TRBJ2-7; maybe TRBD1 (5 bases). Trimming shortened V by 0 bases and J by 2 bases, and 9 bases separated the two germline ends. CDR1 and CDR2 from the germline V gene are SGDLS and YYNGEE. The CDR3 contains 14 residues. The CDR3 protein is CASSVEQVPYEQYF. Here the CDR3 DNA reads TGTGCCAGCAGCGTAGAACAGGTTCCCTACGAGCAGTACTTC.

The chain combines TRBV9 with TRBJ2-5; 10 bases are shared with TRBD1. The length of the CDR3 is 13 residues. After removal of 3 bases from V and 13 bases from J, the junction contained 9 bases not matched to a gene. CDR1 and CDR2 (germline): SGDLS, YYNGEE. The CDR3 is CASSEPPGQGLYF. The CDR3, as DNA: TGTGCCAGCAGCGAGCCCCCGGGACAGGGGCTGTACTTC.

This clonotype has more than one count but fewer than ten. The chain has TRBV7-2 and TRBJ2-1; D gene uncertain. This CDR3 region has 18 residues. Trimming removed 4 bases from V and 0 bases from J, with 19 bases in between. CDR1 is SGHTA and CDR2 is FQGNSA in the germline V gene. Here the CDR3 DNA reads TGTGCCAGCAGCTCTAGAGGCCGGGCGGAGAGCTCCTACAATGAGCAGTTCTTC. Translated: CASSSRGRAESSYNEQFF.

Of note for this clonotype: A much larger clonotype is one base distant, so this may be a read error. Written as DNA, the CDR3 is TGTGCCAGCAGCTCGGAATCAAATGAGCAGTACTTC. It yields the protein CASSSESNEQYF. V is TRBV13 and J is TRBJ2-5; no reliable D call. This CDR3 region has 12 residues. Per germline, CDR1 PRHDT and CDR2 FYEKMQ (reference sequence). Trimming cost V 4 bases and J 11 bases, with 14 bases left between them.

The chain couples TRBV28 to TRBJ1-5; no reliable D call. The CDR3 is 14 residues long. Per the germline V gene, CDR1 is MDHEN and CDR2 is SYDVKM. The ends were cut back, 10 bases at V and 0 bases at J, with 13 bases in the middle. The CDR3 protein is CATDGGHSNQPQHF. CDR3 in DNA: TGTGCCACCGACGGAGGGCATAGCAATCAGCCCCAGCATTTT.

V and J are TRBV4-1 and TRBJ2-3; 7 bases line up with TRBD2. The germline gives CDR1 MGHRA, CDR2 YSYEKL. The junction had 7 bases not matched to a gene; V was cut back by 1 base and J by 3 bases. The CDR3 runs to 16 residues. CDR3 residues: CASSQVMSGGTDTQYF. As DNA, the CDR3 is TGCGCCAGCAGCCAAGTAATGTCGGGGGGAACAGATACGCAGTATTTT.

This clonotype was counted a single time. V gene TRBV7-9 combines with J gene TRBJ1-2, with D unresolved. This CDR3 contains 13 residues. The V end lost 5 bases, the J end lost 4 bases, and 11 bases lay between the germline ends. The germline V gene has CDR1 SEHNR and CDR2 FQNEAQ (reference sequence). In DNA form, the CDR3 reads TGTGCCAGCAGCAAGGGATTCGCCTATGGCTACACCTTC. Translating gives CASSKGFAYGYTF. The complete variable domain, with remaining parts taken from reference TRBV7-9 and TRBJ1-2, reads DTGVSQNPRHKITKRGQNVTFRCDPISEHNRLYWYRQTLGQGPEFLTYFQNEAQLEKSRLLSDRFSAERPKGSFSTLEIQRTEQGDSAMYLCASSKGFAYGYTFGSGTRLTVV.

This clonotype appeared a few times. V usage is TRBV6-2 or TRBV6-3 and J usage is TRBJ2-4; D uncertain. Germline lookup yields CDR1 MNHEY and CDR2 SVGEGT. The V gene lost 3 bases and the J gene lost 8 bases, with 5 bases spanning the gap. The CDR3 sequence is 11 residues long. The CDR3 bases are TGTGCCAGCAGTTATAGGGACATTCAGTACTTC. Translating gives CASSYRDIQYF.

This clonotype was observed a handful of times. The CDR3 loop is CAIRGDSSYEQYF. CDR3 sequence (DNA): TGTGCCATCAGGGGGGACAGTTCCTACGAGCAGTACTTC. The V call is TRBV10-3, the J call TRBJ2-7; 7 nucleotides match TRBD1. Trimming cost V 6 bases and J 1 base; bases outside gene matches: 3. This CDR3 spans 13 amino acids. Germline V gene sequence: CDR1 ENHRY, CDR2 SYGVKD.

This clonotype was found a few times. J is TRBJ2-5 and V is TRBV4-3; D might be TRBD2 (5 bases). V was shortened by 1 base and J by 11 bases, with 17 bases between the two germline ends. Per germline, CDR1 LGHNA and CDR2 YSLEER. The CDR3 has 14 amino acids. CDR3 amino acids: CASSQGGFDNEQYF. The DNA of the CDR3 is TGCGCCAGCAGCCAAGGCGGGTTCGACAATGAGCAGTACTTC.

This clonotype has only a few counts. The rearrangement joins TRBV13 to TRBJ2-1; TRBD2 is a possible D gene (5 bases). The DNA end favors TRBJ2-7, so the J call may be wrong. Germline lookup yields CDR1 PRHDT and CDR2 FYEKMQ (reference sequence). The CDR3 extends over 18 amino acids. The CDR3 sequence is CASSLEVEVARKYNEQYF. In DNA, the CDR3 is TGTGCCAGCAGCTTAGAGGTCGAGGTAGCGCGGAAGTACAATGAGCAGTACTTC.

Comment on this clonotype: A much larger clone is a single base away; this may be a read error. The V call is TRBV6-4, the J call TRBJ2-2, with no clear D. The CDR3 is 13 residues long. The germline gives CDR1 MRHNA, CDR2 SNTAGT. Trimming took off 10 bases at V and 1 base at J, with 10 bases between the two ends. The CDR3 is CATSRQNTGELFF. In nucleotides, the CDR3 is TGTGCCACCAGCCGACAGAACACCGGGGAGCTGTTTTTT.

This clonotype occurred a few times. The rearrangement joins TRBV7-9 to TRBJ2-3; D tentatively fits TRBD1 or TRBD2 (5 bases each). The CDR3 runs 16 residues. Germline loops: CDR1 SEHNR, CDR2 FQNEAQ (reference sequence). The germline V and J ends were trimmed by 1 base and 5 bases, with 16 bases remaining between them. Here the CDR3 reads CASSLEGPPRGDTQYF. The CDR3 nucleotides read TGTGCCAGCAGCTTAGAGGGACCACCGAGAGGAGATACGCAGTATTTT.

The V and J genes are TRBV12-3 or TRBV12-4 and TRBJ2-6; D unresolved. The CDR3 is 17 amino acids. Trimming took 3 bases from V and 1 from J, leaving 13 bases between them. The CDR3 loop reads CASSFIGSASGANVLTF. For the CDR3, the DNA is TGTGCCAGCAGTTTTATCGGTTCCGCGTCTGGGGCCAACGTCCTGACTTTC.

As for this clonotype: One end of the junction does not line up with germline, which may come from a read error. The genes are TRBV2 and TRBJ2-3; TRBD2 matches 11 bases. Germline V gene sequence: CDR1 SNHLY, CDR2 FYNNEI. The CDR3 loop spans 15 amino acids. The CDR3 reads CASSLTSGVGDAQYF. The CDR3 nucleotides read TGTGCCAGCAGCTTGACTAGCGGGGTCGGAGATGCGCAGTATTTT.

This clonotype has just a few counts. J is TRBJ1-1 and V is TRBV29-1; 8 bases line up with TRBD1. Germline CDR1 and CDR2: SQVTM and ANQGSEA. The junction had 9 bases not matched to a gene; V was cut back by 6 bases and J by 12 bases. The CDR3 has 11 residues. Written as DNA, the CDR3 is TGCAGCGTAACCGGACAGGGTGGAACTTTCTTT. Residues: CSVTGQGGTFF.

V gene TRBV20-1 combines with J gene TRBJ2-4; TRBD2 is a possible D gene (6 bases). Gene TRBJ2-7 matches the end of the DNA better, so the J call may be wrong. Germline CDR1 is DFQATT and CDR2 is SNEGSKA (reference sequence). The CDR3 consists of 15 residues. Written as DNA, the CDR3 is TGCAGTGCTAGAGATCGGAGGGTCGGTGGGTACGAGCAGTACTTC. Translation gives CSARDRRVGGYEQYF.

This clonotype was seen only once. The chain has TRBV30 and TRBJ1-1, with no clear D. The CDR3 is made up of 13 amino acids. Per the germline V gene, CDR1 is GTSNPN and CDR2 is SVGIG (reference sequence). Trimming pared 0 bases from V and 0 bases from J, leaving 5 bases between. CDR3 residues: CAWSVSMNTEAFF. As DNA, the CDR3 is TGTGCCTGGAGTGTGTCGATGAACACTGAAGCTTTCTTT. The whole variable domain, filled in from reference TRBV30 and TRBJ1-1, reads SQTIHQWPATLVQPVGSPLSLECTVEGTSNPNLYWYRQAAGRGLQLLFYSVGIGQISSEVPQNLSASRPQDRQFILSSKKLLLSDSGFYLCAWSVSMNTEAFFGQGTRLTVV.

J is TRBJ1-5 and V is TRBV20-1; D possibly corresponds to TRBD1 (5 bases). Germline loops: CDR1 DFQATT, CDR2 SNEGSKA (reference sequence). V lost 4 bases to trimming and J lost 3 bases, with 19 bases between them. The CDR3 has 16 residues. The CDR3 is CSAIGEGSIDNQPQHF. The CDR3 DNA reads TGCAGTGCTATCGGAGAGGGGTCGATCGACAATCAGCCCCAGCATTTT.